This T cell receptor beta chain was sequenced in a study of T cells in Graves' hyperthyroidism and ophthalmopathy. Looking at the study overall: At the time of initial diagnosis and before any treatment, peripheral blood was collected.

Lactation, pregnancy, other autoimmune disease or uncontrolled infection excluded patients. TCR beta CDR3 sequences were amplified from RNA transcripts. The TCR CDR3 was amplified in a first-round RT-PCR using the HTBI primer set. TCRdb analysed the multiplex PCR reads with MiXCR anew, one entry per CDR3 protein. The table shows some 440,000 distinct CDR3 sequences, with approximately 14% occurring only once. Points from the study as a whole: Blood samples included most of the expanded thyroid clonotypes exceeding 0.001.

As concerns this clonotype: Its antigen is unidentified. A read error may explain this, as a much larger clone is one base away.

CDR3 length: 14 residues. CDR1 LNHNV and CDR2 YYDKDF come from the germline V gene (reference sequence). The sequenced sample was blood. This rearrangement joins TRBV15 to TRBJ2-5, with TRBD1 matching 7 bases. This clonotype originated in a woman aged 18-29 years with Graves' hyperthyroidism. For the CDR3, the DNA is TGTGCCACCAGCCTGGGACAGCGACAAGAGACCCAGCACTTC. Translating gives CATSLGQRQETQHF. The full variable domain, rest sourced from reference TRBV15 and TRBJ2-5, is DAMVIQNPRYQVTQFGKPVTLSCSQTLNHNVMYWYQQKSSQAPKLLFHYYDKDFNNEADTPDNFQSRRPNTSFCFLDIRSPGLGDTAMYLCATSLGQRQETQHFGPGTRLLVL.